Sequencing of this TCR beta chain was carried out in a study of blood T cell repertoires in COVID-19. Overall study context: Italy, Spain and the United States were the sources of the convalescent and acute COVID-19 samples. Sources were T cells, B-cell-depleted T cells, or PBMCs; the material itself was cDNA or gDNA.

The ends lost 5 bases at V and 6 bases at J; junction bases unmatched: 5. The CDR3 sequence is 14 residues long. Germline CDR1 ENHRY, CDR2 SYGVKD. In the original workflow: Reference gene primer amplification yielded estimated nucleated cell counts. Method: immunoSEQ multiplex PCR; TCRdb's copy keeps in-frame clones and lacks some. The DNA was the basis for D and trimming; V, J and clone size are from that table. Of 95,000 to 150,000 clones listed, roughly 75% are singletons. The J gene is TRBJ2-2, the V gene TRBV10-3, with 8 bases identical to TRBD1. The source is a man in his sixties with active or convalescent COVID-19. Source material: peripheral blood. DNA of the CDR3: TGTGCCATCAGTATAGAACAGGGGGCCGGGGAGCTGTTTTTT. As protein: CAISIEQGAGELFF.